These 21 T cell receptor beta chains originate from one sample sequenced in a study of T cell responses to AZD1222 COVID-19 vaccine. Measured with immunoSEQ multiplex PCR; TCRdb has only the in-frame clones, and not every one. The sample lists 92,000 or so clones, about 88% occurring once. Sequences were derived from peripheral blood, sampled 28 days after the second AZD1222 dose. These receptors came from an adult who received the AZD1222 COVID-19 vaccine.

As DNA, the CDR3 is TGTGCCAGCAGAGGACAGGGAAACTATGGCTACACCTTC. Residues: CASRGQGNYGYTF. V is TRBV2 and J is TRBJ1-2; TRBD1 agrees at 8 bases. V lost 6 bases and J lost 2; bases outside the gene matches: 2. Looked up from germline, CDR1 is SNHLY and CDR2 is FYNNEI. This CDR3 is built from 13 residues.

V and J are TRBV12-3 or TRBV12-4 and TRBJ2-7; D not resolved. This CDR3 region has 13 residues. The V and J ends lost 5 bases and 3 bases respectively, with 11 bases between them. The CDR3 is CASSTRASYEQYF. The CDR3, as DNA: TGTGCCAGCAGTACCCGGGCCAGCTACGAGCAGTACTTC.

The J gene is TRBJ1-2, the V gene TRBV27; perhaps TRBD1 as D (5 bases). V lost 5 bases and J lost 10, with 11 bases in between. This CDR3 is built from 11 residues. Germline CDR1 and CDR2: MNHEY and SMNVEV (reference sequence). The CDR3 here is CASSRQGVYTF. Here the CDR3 DNA reads TGTGCCAGCAGTAGGCAGGGAGTCTACACCTTC.

This rearrangement joins TRBV9 to TRBJ1-4; D gene uncertain. V lost 0 bases, J lost 0 bases, and 9 bases lay in between. The CDR3 is 16 amino acids. CDR1 SGDLS and CDR2 YYNGEE come from the germline V gene. This CDR3 reads CASSVGAGTTNEKLFF. CDR3 in DNA: TGTGCCAGCAGCGTAGGTGCGGGAACAACTAATGAAAAACTGTTTTTT.

The J gene is TRBJ1-3, the V gene TRBV9; D may be TRBD1 (6 bases). The V and J ends lost 3 bases and 4 bases respectively, with 23 bases between them. Germline V gene data show CDR1 as SGDLS and CDR2 as YYNGEE. The CDR3 is 18 amino acids. The CDR3 loop is CASSETLTGTWGGNTIYF. In DNA form, the CDR3 reads TGTGCCAGCAGCGAAACTCTTACAGGGACCTGGGGAGGAAACACCATATATTTT.

CDR3 sequence (DNA): TGTGCCTGGAGCAGGGAGACCCAGTACTTC. Encoded protein: CAWSRETQYF. The chain is built from TRBV30 and TRBJ2-5; the D is unclear. Germline CDR1 reads GTSNPN; CDR2 reads SVGIG (reference sequence). The CDR3 covers 10 residues. Trimming removed 3 bases at V and 5 bases at J, with 4 bases between.

The chain combines TRBV5-4 with TRBJ2-7; 12 nucleotides match TRBD2. V was clipped by 4 bases and J by 0 bases; unmatched bases: 2. The CDR3 length is 15 residues. The germline gives CDR1 SGHNT, CDR2 YYREEE (reference sequence). The CDR3, as DNA: TGTGCCAGCAGCATGACTAGCGGGGGCTCCTACGAGCAGTACTTC. Its protein is CASSMTSGGSYEQYF.

This chain joins TRBV3-1 (or the pseudogene TRBV3-2) and TRBJ1-1; 7 bases agree with TRBD1. Per germline, CDR1 LGHDT and CDR2 YNNKEL (reference sequence). With V trimmed by 4 bases and J by 7 bases, 15 bases remained unmatched. The CDR3 runs 16 residues. In DNA form, the CDR3 reads TGTGCCAGCAGCCCCCAGGGTTTCAGGGGGGTGGGTGAAGCTTTCTTT. It encodes CASSPQGFRGVGEAFF.

The rearrangement joins TRBV12-3 or TRBV12-4 to TRBJ2-2; D call uncertain. Trimming cost V 3 bases and J 5 bases, with 7 bases left between them. The CDR3 is made up of 13 amino acids. DNA of the CDR3: TGTGCCAGCAGTTTGACGGCTACCGGGGAGCTGTTTTTT. Translated, it gives CASSLTATGELFF.

The rearrangement joins TRBV7-2 to TRBJ1-6; no clear D. This CDR3 is 16 amino acids long. Germline V gene data show CDR1 as SGHTA and CDR2 as FQGNSA. The V gene lost 2 bases and the J gene lost 7 bases, with 15 bases spanning the gap. Here the CDR3 reads CASSLISRRPNSPLHF. CDR3 DNA: TGTGCCAGCAGCTTAATTTCTAGGAGACCGAATTCACCCCTCCACTTT.

The chain has TRBV28 and TRBJ2-7, with TRBD1 matching over 9 bases. This CDR3 comprises 12 residues. V trimming: 6 bases; J trimming: 8 bases; junction bases outside the gene matches: 5. Germline-derived CDR1 and CDR2 are MDHEN and SYDVKM. CDR3 sequence: CASRGQGLQQYF. Written as DNA, the CDR3 is TGTGCCAGCAGGGGACAGGGCTTACAGCAGTACTTC.

This chain uses TRBV11-3 with TRBJ1-1; TRBD1 agrees at 9 bases. In germline, CDR1 is SGHNT, CDR2 YENEEA. This CDR3 spans 17 amino acids. V shed 5 bases and J 1 base; nucleotides not matched to a gene: 11. The CDR3 region is CASSNNINRGRNTEAFF. CDR3 nucleotides: TGTGCCAGCAGCAATAACATAAACAGGGGGCGGAACACTGAAGCTTTCTTT.

The gene calls are TRBV3-1 (or the pseudogene TRBV3-2) and TRBJ1-5, with D unclear. The CDR3 contains 15 residues. Germline CDR1 and CDR2: LGHDT and YNNKEL (reference sequence). Trimming took 0 bases from V and 3 from J, leaving 9 bases between them. The CDR3: CASSQDWGYNQPQHF. The DNA of the CDR3 is TGTGCCAGCAGCCAAGATTGGGGTTACAATCAGCCCCAGCATTTT.

The CDR3 spells CASSTLGGTSTSGANVLTF. As DNA, the CDR3 is TGTGCCAGCAGCACCTTAGGGGGGACCTCAACCTCTGGGGCCAACGTCCTGACTTTC. The chain joins TRBV21-1 to TRBJ2-6. TRBV21-1 is annotated as a pseudogene. The CDR3 extends over 19 amino acids.

This sequence joins TRBV5-4 and TRBJ2-2; TRBD1 or TRBD2 may be the D gene (5 bases each). V was pared by 4 bases and J by 1 base, with 14 bases between. Germline loops: CDR1 SGHNT, CDR2 YYREEE (reference sequence). The CDR3 contains 16 residues. CDR3 region: CASSPLGTVNTGELFF. The CDR3 bases are TGTGCCAGCAGCCCCTTGGGGACGGTGAACACCGGGGAGCTGTTTTTT.

V is TRBV2 and J is TRBJ2-1, with D possibly TRBD2 on 5 matching bases. Germline V gives CDR1 SNHLY, CDR2 FYNNEI. This CDR3 is built from 14 residues. The ends were cut back, 3 bases at V and 6 bases at J, with 12 bases in the middle. The CDR3 DNA is TGTGCCAGCAGTGACGGCCTAGCTGGCAATGAGCAGTTCTTC. This translates into CASSDGLAGNEQFF.

J is TRBJ1-6 and V is TRBV2, with D uncertain. Trimming stripped 1 base from V and 10 bases from J, with 5 bases between. The CDR3 length is 12 residues. Germline V gene sequence: CDR1 SNHLY, CDR2 FYNNEI. CDR3 sequence (DNA): TGTGCCAGCAGTGAAGACAGATCACCCCTCCACTTT. It encodes CASSEDRSPLHF.

This clone has just one count. This chain connects TRBV7-6 to TRBJ1-5, with D hard to call. The CDR3 runs to 12 residues. Trimming took off 1 base at V and 5 bases at J, with 3 bases between the two ends. CDR1 SGHVS and CDR2 FNYEAQ come from the germline V gene. The CDR3, as DNA: TGTGCCAGCAGCTTAGGGGATCAGCCCCAGCATTTT. It translates to CASSLGDQPQHF.

The V and J genes are TRBV10-3 and TRBJ1-2, with TRBD1 matching over 9 bases. The germline gives CDR1 ENHRY, CDR2 SYGVKD. The CDR3 has 19 residues. With V trimmed by 6 bases and J by 2 bases, 19 bases remained unmatched. The CDR3 bases are TGTGCCATCAGCGCTACCACCTCCGGGACAGGGTTTTCGAACTATGGCTACACCTTC. Residues: CAISATTSGTGFSNYGYTF.

The chain uses TRBV6-2 or TRBV6-3 and TRBJ2-6, with D hard to call. The CDR3 has 14 residues. The germline V gene encodes CDR1 MNHEY and CDR2 SVGEGT. V dropped 6 bases and J dropped 0 bases, with 6 bases sitting between them. The chain's CDR3 is CASSGDSGANVLTF. The CDR3 DNA is TGTGCCAGCAGCGGCGACTCTGGGGCCAACGTCCTGACTTTC.

The rearrangement uses TRBV6-2 or TRBV6-3 and TRBJ2-7, with 7 bases lining up with TRBD2. J lost 5 bases, V lost 5 bases, and 9 bases had no gene match. The germline V gene encodes CDR1 MNHEY and CDR2 SVGEGT. This CDR3 contains 14 residues. The DNA for the CDR3 is TGTGCCAGCAGTGGCCTCTGGGAGGGAAACGAGCAGTACTTC. It is translated as CASSGLWEGNEQYF.